This T cell receptor beta chain was retrieved from a study of shared clonotypes between healthy human individuals. Study overall: Samples came from two female and a few male donors aged 18 to 49.

Study conclusions and caveats: Sharing of clonotypes among donors was expected to vary with sequencing depth. Few donors limited the genetic and exposure-history diversity represented.

This CDR3 is 15 amino acids long. CDR1 SGHDT and CDR2 YYEEEE come from the germline V gene. The V gene lost 4 bases and the J gene lost 4 bases, with 17 bases spanning the gap. Authors' processing steps: From ImmunoSEQ came sequences covering only the junction and carrying no quality scores, so filtering differed. Profiled with immunoSEQ multiplex PCR; TCRdb holds only in-frame clones, not every one. V and J calls plus clone size are reproduced from that table; the DNA served to infer D and trimming. The table includes about 1 million clones, roughly 75% detected once. Points on this clone: Its target is unknown.

The receptor was isolated from a man between 18 and 35 years old in good health. Sequenced material: memory CD4+ T cells sorted from blood. Subset described: CD45RA-negative fraction. The V and J genes are TRBV5-6 and TRBJ2-5, with D possibly matching TRBD2 (6 bases). The DNA of the CDR3 is TGTGCCAGCAGCCTTGAGGGACTCTCAGGAGAGACCCAGTACTTC. The encoded protein is CASSLEGLSGETQYF.